This entry describes one T cell receptor beta chain. The source of the sample is a study of blood T cell repertoires in COVID-19. Study-level information: Sites across the United States, Italy and Spain contributed samples from acute and convalescent COVID-19.

Under the authors' procedure: Amplifying reference gene primers gave estimates of nucleated cell counts. Generated by immunoSEQ multiplex PCR, the TCRdb table keeps only in-frame clones and is missing some. For V, J and clone size, that table is used; D and trimming come from the DNA. The sample lists about 220,000 clones, roughly 85% occurring once. The Seattle patients joined while their infection was active and were tracked longitudinally afterward. Per germline, CDR1 SGHAT and CDR2 FQNNGV. The V and J ends lost 3 bases and 3 bases, in that order; junction bases with no gene match: 7. The CDR3 is made up of 15 amino acids.

The sample comprised peripheral blood. The rearrangement joins TRBV11-2 to TRBJ2-7; 8 bases line up with TRBD2. The receptor was isolated from a woman between 65 and 79 years old with COVID-19, enrolled during active disease. CDR3 coding DNA: TGTGCCAGCAGCTTGACGCCGGGACTAGGCTACGAGCAGTACTTC. Its translation: CASSLTPGLGYEQYF.